This T cell receptor (beta chain) derives from a study of beta chain features in type 1 diabetes. Background on the study: Age, gender and cell yields were similar between patients and healthy donors.

With regard to this clone: The antigen is unknown.

Reverse transcription of all isolated RNA meant that expressed TCRB transcripts were sequenced. Naive, central memory and regulatory T cell samples came to a mean of approximately 3.57 million reads. The table came from immunoSEQ multiplex PCR; TCRdb's copy has only in-frame clones and leaves some out. The sample includes about 320,000 clones, 14% seen only once; the top ten take roughly 7%. The study, taken as a whole, reports: The question left open here concerned HLA type influencing TCRB rearrangement. The similarity of naive, central memory and Treg TCRB repertoires appeared greater among patients than among healthy donors.

The CDR3 totals 13 residues. V gave up 4 bases and J gave up 9 bases, with 14 bases separating them. V is TRBV5-7 and J is TRBJ2-1; the D gene is possibly TRBD2 (5 bases). TRBV5-7 is identified as an open reading frame with a role that is uncertain. This clonotype originated in a man aged 25-40 years in good health. The sample taken for sequencing was central memory CD4+ T cells from blood. CDR3 region: CASSTGISAEQFF. The CDR3 DNA is TGTGCCAGCAGCACGGGAATAAGCGCTGAGCAGTTCTTC.